This T cell receptor beta chain appears in the sequencing data of a study of shared clonotypes between healthy human individuals. Sequencing used immunoSEQ multiplex PCR; TCRdb keeps in-frame clones, though not all of them. The data show some 2,000,000 clones, 95% seen once. This clone was counted once. This same CDR3 is encoded by further DNA sequences in the sample. This CDR3 has 14 amino acids. Germline V lookup: CDR1 SGHRS, CDR2 YFSETQ. Trimming removed 0 bases at V and 5 bases at J, with 11 bases between. The sequenced material came from naive CD4+ T cells sorted from blood. The subset denotes: CD45RA+ positively selected. The TCR was taken from a man between 18 and 29 years old in good health. J is TRBJ2-5 and V is TRBV5-1; D not certain. CDR3 DNA: TGCGCCAGCAGCTTGGCAGGCCTGGCGGAGACCCAGTACTTC. Amino acid sequence: CASSLAGLAETQYF.